Listed here are 20 T cell receptor beta chains from one sample, sequenced in a study of T cell responses to AZD1222 COVID-19 vaccine. Only in-frame clones appear in the TCRdb table, and some are missing; sequencing was by immunoSEQ multiplex PCR. The sample consists of some 170,000 clones, 80% to 95% of them appearing once. The specimen was peripheral blood, collected 28 days after the second AZD1222 dose. Source of these receptors: an adult who received the AZD1222 COVID-19 vaccine.

This chain uses TRBV5-4 with TRBJ2-5, with 8 bases lining up with TRBD2. The CDR3 length is 15 residues. Germline V lookup: CDR1 SGHNT, CDR2 YYREEE (reference sequence). J was trimmed by 5 bases and V by 2 bases; bases with no gene match: 8. The CDR3: CASSLAGAPRETQYF. DNA of the CDR3: TGTGCCAGCAGCTTAGCGGGGGCACCGAGGGAGACCCAGTACTTC.

This rearrangement joins TRBV18 to TRBJ2-7, with D uncertain. Germline values: CDR1 KGHSH, CDR2 LQKENI. This CDR3 contains 15 residues. V was trimmed by 6 bases and J by 0 bases, leaving 15 bases between them. The CDR3: CASSKGQAVSYEQYF. The CDR3 region has the DNA TGTGCCAGCTCTAAGGGCCAGGCGGTCTCCTACGAGCAGTACTTC.

The J gene is TRBJ1-5, the V gene TRBV6-5, with 11 nucleotides matching TRBD1. After removal of 5 bases from V and 6 bases from J, the junction contained 6 bases not matched to a gene. This CDR3 is built from 15 residues. CDR1 and CDR2 (germline): MNHEY, SVGAGI. The CDR3: CASSPPGQGGQPQHF. In DNA form, the CDR3 reads TGTGCCAGCAGTCCCCCGGGACAGGGGGGTCAGCCCCAGCATTTT.

V usage is TRBV9 and J usage is TRBJ1-2; TRBD1 is a possible D gene (6 bases). V lost 1 base and J 7 bases, leaving 17 bases between the germline ends. CDR1 is SGDLS, CDR2 YYNGEE, per germline. CDR3 length equals 15 residues. CDR3 sequence (DNA): TGTGCCAGCAGCGTAAGTGGGCAGGGGACATTTGGCTACACCTTC. Translating it yields CASSVSGQGTFGYTF.

The chain carries TRBV30 and TRBJ1-4, with a weak D call TRBD1 (5 bases). V was shortened by 7 bases and J by 4 bases, with 16 bases between the two germline ends. Per the germline V gene, CDR1 is GTSNPN and CDR2 is SVGIG (reference sequence). This CDR3 has 14 amino acids. CDR3 nucleotide sequence: TGTGCCTACGCTCCGGGACTCATTAATGAAAAACTGTTTTTT. Translating it yields CAYAPGLINEKLFF. Complete variable domain (other parts from reference TRBV30 and TRBJ1-4): SQTIHQWPATLVQPVGSPLSLECTVEGTSNPNLYWYRQAAGRGLQLLFYSVGIGQISSEVPQNLSASRPQDRQFILSSKKLLLSDSGFYLCAYAPGLINEKLFFGSGTQLSVL.

The CDR3 DNA is TGTGCCAGCAGTTTAGCGGGGGGGGGTACGCAGTATTTT. It yields the protein CASSLAGGGTQYF. The V call is TRBV28, the J call TRBJ2-3; 9 positions match TRBD2. Germline CDR1 reads MDHEN; CDR2 reads SYDVKM. With 2 bases clipped from V and 8 bases from J, the junction kept 2 bases outside the gene matches. CDR3 length: 13 residues.

The chain links TRBV27 to TRBJ2-7; D might be TRBD2 (7 bases). The length of the CDR3 is 13 residues. Between the trimmed V and J ends, which lost 8 bases and 2 bases, there was a span of 13 bases. Germline-derived CDR1 and CDR2 are MNHEY and SMNVEV (reference sequence). The DNA for the CDR3 is TGTGCCAGCGGAAGGGGGGGCCCCTACGAGCAGTACTTC. Encoded protein: CASGRGGPYEQYF.

The V gene is TRBV10-1, the J gene TRBJ1-1; TRBD1 matches 9 bases. Per germline, CDR1 WNHNN and CDR2 SYGVQD (reference sequence). J gave up 2 bases and V 6 bases, and 7 bases lay outside the gene matches. The CDR3 runs 15 residues. The CDR3 loop is CASRANRGPNTEAFF. DNA for the CDR3: TGCGCCAGCAGAGCAAACAGGGGGCCAAACACTGAAGCTTTCTTT.

The V call is TRBV7-9, the J call TRBJ1-2; the match to TRBD1 covers 10 bases. The CDR3 sequence is 15 residues long. Trimming removed 5 bases from V and 8 bases from J; junction bases left unmatched: 11. Germline CDR1 reads SEHNR; CDR2 reads FQNEAQ (reference sequence). CDR3 loop: CASSPRRQGAKGYTF. In nucleotides, the CDR3 is TGTGCCAGCAGCCCCCGGAGACAGGGGGCGAAAGGCTACACCTTC.

CDR3 residues: CASSQGQYGTDTQYF. CDR3 DNA: TGTGCCAGCAGCCAAGGCCAGTACGGGACAGATACGCAGTATTTT. The V gene is TRBV3-1 (or the pseudogene TRBV3-2), the J gene TRBJ2-3; D ambiguous. Trimming removed 1 base at V and 3 bases at J, with 11 bases between. The germline gives CDR1 LGHDT, CDR2 YNNKEL (reference sequence). CDR3 length equals 15 residues.

The V call is TRBV29-1, the J call TRBJ1-1; D not resolved. The CDR3 spans 11 residues. The V and J ends lost 4 bases and 7 bases respectively, with 10 bases between them. Per germline, CDR1 SQVTM and CDR2 ANQGSEA. CDR3 region: CSVASAFEAFF. CDR3 nucleotide sequence: TGCAGCGTTGCAAGTGCCTTTGAAGCTTTCTTT.

The chain's CDR3 is CSAQGNEQFF. CDR3 DNA: TGCAGCGCACAGGGGAATGAGCAGTTCTTC. V is TRBV20-1 and J is TRBJ2-1, with TRBD1 matching 7 bases. This CDR3 spans 10 amino acids. Germline V CDR1 and CDR2: DFQATT, SNEGSKA (reference sequence).

This clone has just one count. The chain couples TRBV2 to TRBJ2-2, with TRBD2 matching over 8 bases. The V gene end was trimmed by 6 bases and the J gene end by 7 bases; junction bases not matched to a gene: 10. The CDR3 spans 15 residues. Per germline, CDR1 SNHLY and CDR2 FYNNEI. The CDR3 region is CASRSGGIDGGELFF. CDR3 sequence (DNA): TGTGCCAGCAGGTCGGGAGGGATCGATGGCGGGGAGCTGTTTTTT.

The chain recombines TRBV2 with TRBJ1-1, with TRBD1 identical over 7 bases. J gave up 5 bases and V 7 bases, and 10 bases lay outside the gene matches. The CDR3 consists of 14 residues. Germline-derived CDR1 and CDR2 are SNHLY and FYNNEI. The CDR3 nucleotides read TGTGCCAGCAACAATTACAGGGGATGGACTGAAGCTTTCTTT. It specifies CASNNYRGWTEAFF.

The DNA for the CDR3 is TGTGCCAGTAGTATTCGGACAGGGGGTGTTCAGCCCCAGCATTTT. This translates into CASSIRTGGVQPQHF. The chain uses TRBV19 and TRBJ1-5; 10 positions match TRBD1. This CDR3 region has 15 residues. Germline V gene sequence: CDR1 LNHDA, CDR2 SQIVND (reference sequence). Germline trimming cut 3 bases from V and 6 bases from J; bases unmatched to any gene: 5.

The genes are TRBV7-6 and TRBJ2-3, with 10 bases aligning to TRBD2. CDR3 length: 17 amino acids. Germline V CDR1 and CDR2: SGHVS, FNYEAQ. V lost 1 base to trimming and J lost 3 bases; unmatched junction nucleotides: 7. In DNA, the CDR3 is TGTGCCAGCAGCTTAGGCCCTAGCGGGAGCGGTACAGATACGCAGTATTTT. This codes for CASSLGPSGSGTDTQYF.

The gene calls are TRBV7-9 and TRBJ1-1; 10 nucleotides line up with TRBD1. The CDR3 covers 14 residues. V was pared by 4 bases and J by 6 bases, with 5 bases of the junction left unmatched. Germline V lookup: CDR1 SEHNR, CDR2 FQNEAQ (reference sequence). CDR3 sequence (DNA): TGTGCCAGCAGCTCCGGACAGGGGGGCCCTGAAGCTTTCTTT. Protein: CASSSGQGGPEAFF. Supplemented by reference TRBV7-9 and TRBJ1-1, the full variable domain reads DTGVSQNPRHKITKRGQNVTFRCDPISEHNRLYWYRQTLGQGPEFLTYFQNEAQLEKSRLLSDRFSAERPKGSFSTLEIQRTEQGDSAMYLCASSSGQGGPEAFFGQGTRLTVV.

V and J are TRBV4-2 and TRBJ2-2; TRBD2 aligns across 7 bases. Germline lookup yields CDR1 LGHNA and CDR2 YNFKEQ. The CDR3 sequence is 16 residues long. V was pared by 4 bases and J by 1 base, with 6 bases of the junction left unmatched. CDR3 coding DNA: TGTGCCAGCAGCCTCGGGGACTACTTGAACACCGGGGAGCTGTTTTTT. It encodes CASSLGDYLNTGELFF.

V gene TRBV3-1 (or the pseudogene TRBV3-2) combines with J gene TRBJ2-3; D may match TRBD1 or TRBD2 (5 bases each). The CDR3 contains 14 residues. Germline V gene lookup returns CDR1 LGHDT and CDR2 YNNKEL (reference sequence). With 1 base removed from V and 4 bases from J, the gap between germline ends came to 9 bases. The CDR3: CASSQVGDADTQYF. The CDR3, as DNA: TGTGCCAGCAGCCAAGTAGGGGACGCAGATACGCAGTATTTT.

The chain links TRBV11-1 to TRBJ2-1; 10 bases agree with TRBD2. Looked up from germline, CDR1 is SGHAT and CDR2 is FQDESV (reference sequence). This CDR3 is 16 amino acids long. V was clipped by 5 bases and J by 0 bases; unmatched bases: 4. In nucleotides, the CDR3 is TGTGCCAGCAGCCGACAGCGGGGGGGCTCCTACAATGAGCAGTTCTTC. Its protein is CASSRQRGGSYNEQFF.